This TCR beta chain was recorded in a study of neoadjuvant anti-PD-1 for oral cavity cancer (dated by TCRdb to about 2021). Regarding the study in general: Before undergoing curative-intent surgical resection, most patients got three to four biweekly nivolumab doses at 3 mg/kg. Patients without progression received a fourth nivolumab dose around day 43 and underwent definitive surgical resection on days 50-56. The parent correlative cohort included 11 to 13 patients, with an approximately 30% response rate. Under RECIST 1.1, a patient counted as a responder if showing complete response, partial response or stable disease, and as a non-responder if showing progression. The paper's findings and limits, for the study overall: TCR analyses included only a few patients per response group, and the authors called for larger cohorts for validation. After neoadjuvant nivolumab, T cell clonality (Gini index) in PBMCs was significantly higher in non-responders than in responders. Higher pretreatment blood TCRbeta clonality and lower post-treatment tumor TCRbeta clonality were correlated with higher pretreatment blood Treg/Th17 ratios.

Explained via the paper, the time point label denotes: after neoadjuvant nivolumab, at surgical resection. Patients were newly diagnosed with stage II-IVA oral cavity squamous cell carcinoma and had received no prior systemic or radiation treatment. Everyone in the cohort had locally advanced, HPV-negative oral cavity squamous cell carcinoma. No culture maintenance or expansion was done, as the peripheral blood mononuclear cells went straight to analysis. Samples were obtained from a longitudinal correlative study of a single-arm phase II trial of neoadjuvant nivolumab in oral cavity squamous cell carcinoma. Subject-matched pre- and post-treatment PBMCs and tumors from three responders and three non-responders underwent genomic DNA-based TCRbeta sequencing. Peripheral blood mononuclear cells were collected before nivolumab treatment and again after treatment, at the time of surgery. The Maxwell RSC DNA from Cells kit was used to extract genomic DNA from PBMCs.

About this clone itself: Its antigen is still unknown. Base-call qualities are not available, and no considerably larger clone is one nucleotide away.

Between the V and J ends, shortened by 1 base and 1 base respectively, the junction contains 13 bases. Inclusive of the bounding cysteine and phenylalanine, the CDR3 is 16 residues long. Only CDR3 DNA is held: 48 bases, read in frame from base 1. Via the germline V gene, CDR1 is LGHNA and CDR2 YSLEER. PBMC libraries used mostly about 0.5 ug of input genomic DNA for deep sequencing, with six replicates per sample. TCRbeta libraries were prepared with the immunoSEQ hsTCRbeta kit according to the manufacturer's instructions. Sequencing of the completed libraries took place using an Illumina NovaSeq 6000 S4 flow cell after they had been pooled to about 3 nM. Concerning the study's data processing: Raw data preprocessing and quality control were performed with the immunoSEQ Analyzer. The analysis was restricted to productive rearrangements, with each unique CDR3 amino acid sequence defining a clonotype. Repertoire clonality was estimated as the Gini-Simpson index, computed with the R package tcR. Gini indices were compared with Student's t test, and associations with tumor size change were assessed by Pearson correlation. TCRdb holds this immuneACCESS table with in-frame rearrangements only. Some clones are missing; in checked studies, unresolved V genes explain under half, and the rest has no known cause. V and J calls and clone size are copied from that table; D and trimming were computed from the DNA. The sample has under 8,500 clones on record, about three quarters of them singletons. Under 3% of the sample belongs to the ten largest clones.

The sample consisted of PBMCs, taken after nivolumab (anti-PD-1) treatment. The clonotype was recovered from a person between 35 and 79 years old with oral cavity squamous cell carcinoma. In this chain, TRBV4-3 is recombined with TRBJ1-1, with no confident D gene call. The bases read TGCGCCAGCAGCCAAGGACTGGGCGGCCAGAACACTGAAGCTTTCTTT. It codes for CASSQGLGGQNTEAFF.